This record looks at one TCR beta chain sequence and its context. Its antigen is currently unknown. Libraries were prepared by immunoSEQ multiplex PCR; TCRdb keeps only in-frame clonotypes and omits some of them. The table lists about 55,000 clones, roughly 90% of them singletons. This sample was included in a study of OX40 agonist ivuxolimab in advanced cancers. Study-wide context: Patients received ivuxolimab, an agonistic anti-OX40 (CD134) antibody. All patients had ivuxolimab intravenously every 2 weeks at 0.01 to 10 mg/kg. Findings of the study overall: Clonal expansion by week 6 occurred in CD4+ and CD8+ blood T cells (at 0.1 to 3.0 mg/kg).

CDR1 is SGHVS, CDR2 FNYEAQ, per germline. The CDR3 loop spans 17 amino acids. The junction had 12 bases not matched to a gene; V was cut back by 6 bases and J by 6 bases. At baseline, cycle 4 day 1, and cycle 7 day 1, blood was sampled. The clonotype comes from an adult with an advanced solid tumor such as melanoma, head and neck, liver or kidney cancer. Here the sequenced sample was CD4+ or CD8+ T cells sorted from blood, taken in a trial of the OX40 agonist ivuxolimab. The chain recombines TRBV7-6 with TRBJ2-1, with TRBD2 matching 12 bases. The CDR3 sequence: CASRTSSGRGSANEQFF. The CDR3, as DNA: TGTGCCAGCAGAACATCTAGCGGGAGGGGTAGTGCCAATGAGCAGTTCTTC.